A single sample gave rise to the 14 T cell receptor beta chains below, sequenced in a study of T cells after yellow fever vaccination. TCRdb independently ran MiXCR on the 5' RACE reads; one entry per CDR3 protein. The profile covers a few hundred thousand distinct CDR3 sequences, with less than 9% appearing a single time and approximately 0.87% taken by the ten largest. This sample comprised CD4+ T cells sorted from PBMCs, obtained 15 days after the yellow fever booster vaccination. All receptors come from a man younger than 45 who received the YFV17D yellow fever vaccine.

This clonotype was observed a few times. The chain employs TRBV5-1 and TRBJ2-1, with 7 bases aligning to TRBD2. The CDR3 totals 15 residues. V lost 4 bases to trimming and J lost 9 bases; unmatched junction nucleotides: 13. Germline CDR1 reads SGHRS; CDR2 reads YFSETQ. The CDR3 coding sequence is TGCGCCAGCAGCCCGGGACTACGCGGCGGGAGTGAGCAGTTCTTC. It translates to CASSPGLRGGSEQFF.

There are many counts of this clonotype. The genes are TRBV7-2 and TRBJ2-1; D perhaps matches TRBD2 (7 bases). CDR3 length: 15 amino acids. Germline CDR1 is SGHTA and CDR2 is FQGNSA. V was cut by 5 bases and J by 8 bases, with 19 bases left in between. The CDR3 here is CASSPWEGGFYEQFF. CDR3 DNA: TGTGCCAGCAGCCCCTGGGAGGGGGGTTTTTATGAGCAGTTCTTC.

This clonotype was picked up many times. The CDR3 sequence: CASSLVGGPTEQYF. For the CDR3, the DNA is TGTGCCAGCAGCTTAGTCGGCGGCCCGACCGAGCAGTACTTC. V and J are TRBV7-2 and TRBJ2-7; D uncertain. Trimming stripped 1 base from V and 6 bases from J, with 13 bases between. The CDR3 contains 14 residues. Germline values: CDR1 SGHTA, CDR2 FQGNSA.

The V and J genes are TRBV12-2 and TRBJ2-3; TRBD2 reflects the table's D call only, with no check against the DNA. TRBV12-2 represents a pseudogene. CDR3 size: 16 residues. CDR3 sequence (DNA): TGTGCAAGTCGCTCCAAAGCGGGAGAGGGCACAGATACGCAGTATTTT. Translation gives CASRSKAGEGTDTQYF.

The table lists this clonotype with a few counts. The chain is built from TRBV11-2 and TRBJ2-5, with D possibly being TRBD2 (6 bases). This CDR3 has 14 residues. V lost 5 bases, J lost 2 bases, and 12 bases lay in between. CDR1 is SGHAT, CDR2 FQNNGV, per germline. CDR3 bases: TGTGCCAGCAGCCACCCCCGGGGGCAAGAGACCCAGTACTTC. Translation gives CASSHPRGQETQYF.

The CDR3, as DNA: TGCAGTGCTTATAGCTTTGGCACAGATACGCAGTATTTT. It specifies CSAYSFGTDTQYF. This rearrangement joins TRBV20-1 to TRBJ2-3; D is ambiguous. V lost 5 bases to trimming and J lost 1 base, with 10 bases between them. The CDR3 runs to 13 residues. CDR1 is DFQATT, CDR2 SNEGSKA, per germline (reference sequence).

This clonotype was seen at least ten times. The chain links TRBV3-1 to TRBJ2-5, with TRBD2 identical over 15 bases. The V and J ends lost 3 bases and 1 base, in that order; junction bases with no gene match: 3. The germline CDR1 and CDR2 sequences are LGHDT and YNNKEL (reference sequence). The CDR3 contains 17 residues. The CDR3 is CASSHGLAGGFQETQYF. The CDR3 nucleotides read TGTGCCAGCAGCCATGGACTAGCGGGAGGGTTCCAAGAGACCCAGTACTTC.

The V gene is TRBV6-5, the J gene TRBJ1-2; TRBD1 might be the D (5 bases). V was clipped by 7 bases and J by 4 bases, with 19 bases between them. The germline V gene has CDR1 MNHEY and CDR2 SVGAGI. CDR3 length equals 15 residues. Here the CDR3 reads CASTPRVGGGYGYTF. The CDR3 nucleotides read TGTGCCAGCACTCCTCGGGTGGGGGGTGGCTATGGCTACACCTTC.

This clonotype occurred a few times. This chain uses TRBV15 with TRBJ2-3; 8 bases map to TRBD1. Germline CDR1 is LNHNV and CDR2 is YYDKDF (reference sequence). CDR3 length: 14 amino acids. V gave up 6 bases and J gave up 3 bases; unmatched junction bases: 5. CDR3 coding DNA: TGTGCCACCAGGGACAGGGTTTTTACAGATACGCAGTATTTT. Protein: CATRDRVFTDTQYF.

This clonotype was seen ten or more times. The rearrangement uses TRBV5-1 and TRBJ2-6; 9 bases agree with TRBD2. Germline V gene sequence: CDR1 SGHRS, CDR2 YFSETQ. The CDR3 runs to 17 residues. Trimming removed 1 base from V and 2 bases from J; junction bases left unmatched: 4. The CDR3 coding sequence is TGCGCCAGCAGCTTGCGGGCTAGCGGGACTGGGGCCAACGTCCTGACTTTC. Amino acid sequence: CASSLRASGTGANVLTF.

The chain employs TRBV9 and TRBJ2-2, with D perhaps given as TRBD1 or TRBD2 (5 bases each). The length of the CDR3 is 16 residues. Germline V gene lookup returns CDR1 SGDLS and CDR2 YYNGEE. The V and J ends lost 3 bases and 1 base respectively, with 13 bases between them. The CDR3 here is CASSASRGVNTGELFF. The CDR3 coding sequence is TGTGCCAGCAGCGCCTCAAGAGGGGTGAACACCGGGGAGCTGTTTTTT.

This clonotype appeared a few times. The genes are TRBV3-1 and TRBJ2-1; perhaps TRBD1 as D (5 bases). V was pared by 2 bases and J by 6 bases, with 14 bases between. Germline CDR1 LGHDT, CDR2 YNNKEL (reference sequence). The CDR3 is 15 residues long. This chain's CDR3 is CASSQNRLNLNEQFF. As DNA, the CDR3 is TGTGCCAGCAGCCAAAACAGGTTAAATCTCAATGAGCAGTTCTTC.

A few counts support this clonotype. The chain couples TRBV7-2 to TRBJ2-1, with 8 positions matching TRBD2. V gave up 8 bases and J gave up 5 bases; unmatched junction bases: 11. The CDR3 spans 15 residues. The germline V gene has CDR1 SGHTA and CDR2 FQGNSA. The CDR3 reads CASGRRTSRHNEQFF. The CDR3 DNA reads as TGTGCCAGCGGTCGAAGGACTAGCCGTCACAATGAGCAGTTCTTC. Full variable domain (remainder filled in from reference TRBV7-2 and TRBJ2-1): GAGVSQSPSNKVTEKGKDVELRCDPISGHTALYWYRQSLGQGLEFLIYFQGNSAPDKSGLPSDRFSAERTGGSVSTLTIQRTQQEDSAVYLCASGRRTSRHNEQFFGPGTRLTVL.

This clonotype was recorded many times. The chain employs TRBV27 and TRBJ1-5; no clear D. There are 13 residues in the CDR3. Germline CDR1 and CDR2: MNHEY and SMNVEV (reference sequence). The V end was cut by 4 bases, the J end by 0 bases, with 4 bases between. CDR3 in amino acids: CASSWSSNQPQHF. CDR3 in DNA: TGTGCCAGCAGTTGGAGTAGCAATCAGCCCCAGCATTTT.